One sample yielded the 13 T cell receptor beta chains listed below, sequenced in a study of Graves' ophthalmopathy and Graves' hyperthyroidism. Amplified material comprised TCR beta CDR3 regions derived from RNA transcripts. The first round was an RT-PCR with HTBI primers, and the second round was a multiplex PCR. TCRdb independently ran MiXCR on the multiplex PCR reads; one entry per CDR3 protein. The data contain under 400,000 distinct CDR3 sequences, around a sixth of them singletons. Sequencing was done on a sample of peripheral blood. Receptor source: an adult man with Graves' ophthalmopathy.

There are many counts of this clonotype. Sequence at one end of the junction differs from germline and may be a read error. V usage is TRBV6-1 and J usage is TRBJ1-2; 10 positions match TRBD1. Germline CDR1 and CDR2: MNHNS and SASEGT. The CDR3 spans 15 residues. CDR3 sequence: CASSDLRQGAYGHTF. The CDR3 bases are TGTGCCAGCAGTGACCTGAGACAGGGGGCTTATGGCCACACCTTC.

Regarding this clonotype: One junction end disagrees with the germline gene, perhaps due to a read error. The V call is TRBV12-3 or TRBV12-4, the J call TRBJ2-5; D may match TRBD1 or TRBD2 (6 bases each). The CDR3 consists of 14 residues. Here the CDR3 DNA reads TGTGTCAGCAGTTTCTCGGGGGCGGGGGAGACCCAGTACTTC. This gives the protein CVSSFSGAGETQYF.

This chain's CDR3 is CASSLTGGGVNEQFF. The DNA of the CDR3 is TGTGCCAGCAGCCTTACAGGGGGTGGTGTGAATGAGCAGTTCTTC. This chain connects TRBV7-8 to TRBJ2-1, with 8 bases that match TRBD1. Per the germline V gene, CDR1 is SGHVS and CDR2 is FQNEAQ. This CDR3 contains 15 residues. The V and J ends lost 5 bases and 7 bases, in that order; junction bases with no gene match: 10.

This clonotype was observed many times. The rearrangement links TRBV6-4 to TRBJ1-1, with 9 positions matching TRBD1. CDR3 length equals 17 residues. V dropped 4 bases and J dropped 1; count of bases not matched to a gene: 10. Germline values: CDR1 MRHNA, CDR2 SNTAGT. In DNA form, the CDR3 reads TGTGCCAGCAGTGCTCCCTCTTACAGGGGGCCGAACACTGAAGCTTTCTTT. Its translation is CASSAPSYRGPNTEAFF.

In the case of this clonotype: This may arise from a read error, as a much more abundant clone is one base away. The rearrangement joins TRBV19 to TRBJ2-7, with no clear D. V dropped 3 bases and J dropped 0 bases, with 21 bases sitting between them. In germline, CDR1 is LNHDA, CDR2 SQIVND (reference sequence). The CDR3 runs 18 residues. The CDR3 here is CASSIGMANIPLSYEQYF. The CDR3 DNA reads TGTGCCAGTAGTATTGGGATGGCTAATATCCCTCTCTCCTACGAGCAGTACTTC.

This clonotype was detected ten times or more. J is TRBJ1-1 and V is TRBV30; D is unclear. The V and J ends lost 2 bases and 0 bases respectively, with 7 bases between them. This CDR3 region has 13 residues. Germline lookup yields CDR1 GTSNPN and CDR2 SVGIG (reference sequence). This chain's CDR3 is CAWSLEVNTEAFF. The CDR3 coding sequence is TGTGCCTGGAGTTTAGAGGTGAACACTGAAGCTTTCTTT. The complete variable domain, with remaining parts taken from reference TRBV30 and TRBJ1-1, reads SQTIHQWPATLVQPVGSPLSLECTVEGTSNPNLYWYRQAAGRGLQLLFYSVGIGQISSEVPQNLSASRPQDRQFILSSKKLLLSDSGFYLCAWSLEVNTEAFFGQGTRLTVV.

This clonotype was picked up many times. The chain recombines TRBV12-3 or TRBV12-4 with TRBJ2-7, with D perhaps TRBD1 (6 bases). V was pared by 5 bases and J by 0 bases, with 14 bases between. The CDR3 contains 15 residues. This chain's CDR3 is CASSPWTASSYEQYF. The CDR3 DNA sequence: TGTGCCAGCAGTCCATGGACAGCGAGCTCCTACGAGCAGTACTTC.

This clonotype was observed at least ten times. The V call is TRBV15, the J call TRBJ1-1; D call uncertain. The germline CDR1 and CDR2 sequences are LNHNV and YYDKDF (reference sequence). Trimming shortened V by 0 bases and J by 8 bases, and 16 bases separated the two germline ends. The CDR3 length is 15 residues. CDR3 loop: CATSRDRRVNQEAFF. CDR3 bases: TGTGCCACCAGCAGAGATCGGCGAGTGAACCAGGAAGCTTTCTTT.

Many counts were recorded for this clonotype. This chain links TRBV20-1 with TRBJ2-7; the match to TRBD1 covers 7 bases. V trimming: 0 bases; J trimming: 6 bases; junction bases outside the gene matches: 14. CDR1 and CDR2 (germline): DFQATT, SNEGSKA (reference sequence). This CDR3 spans 16 amino acids. CDR3 DNA: TGCAGTGCTAGAGAAGTAGGGGGCGCTTCGGCTAGCGAGCAGTACTTC. Translating gives CSAREVGGASASEQYF.

This clonotype was counted ten times or more. CDR3 protein: CASSLLSDDGPLHF. CDR3 bases: TGTGCCAGCAGCTTACTTTCAGATGATGGACCCCTCCACTTT. The chain links TRBV7-9 to TRBJ1-6; D is unclear. The V end lost 2 bases, the J end lost 12 bases, and 14 bases lay between the germline ends. Looked up from germline, CDR1 is SEHNR and CDR2 is FQNEAQ (reference sequence). The CDR3 totals 14 residues.

This clonotype was seen ten or more times. V gene TRBV11-2 combines with J gene TRBJ1-2; TRBD1 might be the D (6 bases). Trimming cost V 4 bases and J 2 bases, with 20 bases left between them. CDR3 length: 17 residues. From germline, CDR1 is SGHAT and CDR2 FQNNGV. The CDR3 sequence: CASSSSGWDTRNYGYTF. The CDR3 bases are TGTGCCAGCAGCTCATCAGGCTGGGACACAAGAAACTATGGCTACACCTTC.

This chain joins TRBV6-1 and TRBJ2-5; D possibly matches TRBD1 or TRBD2 (6 bases each). The V end lost 8 bases, the J end lost 5 bases, and 24 bases lay between the germline ends. Germline CDR1 reads MNHNS; CDR2 reads SASEGT. This CDR3 spans 16 amino acids. The CDR3 loop reads CASAREPGASWETQYF. The CDR3 bases are TGTGCCAGCGCAAGGGAACCGGGGGCCTCCTGGGAGACCCAGTACTTC.

This clonotype was found a few times. The chain joins TRBV28 to TRBJ2-7; a possible D gene is TRBD2 (6 bases). The CDR3 is made up of 12 amino acids. Germline assignment: CDR1 MDHEN and CDR2 SYDVKM. V lost 8 bases and J 4 bases, leaving 12 bases between the germline ends. CDR3 coding DNA: TGTGCCAGCTGGGGGACTCCTTACGAGCAGTACTTC. This translates into CASWGTPYEQYF. Full variable domain (outside the CDR3, taken from reference TRBV28 and TRBJ2-7): DVKVTQSSRYLVKRTGEKVFLECVQDMDHENMFWYRQDPGLGLRLIYFSYDVKMKEKGDIPEGYSVSREKKERFSLILESASTNQTSMYLCASWGTPYEQYFGPGTRLTVT.